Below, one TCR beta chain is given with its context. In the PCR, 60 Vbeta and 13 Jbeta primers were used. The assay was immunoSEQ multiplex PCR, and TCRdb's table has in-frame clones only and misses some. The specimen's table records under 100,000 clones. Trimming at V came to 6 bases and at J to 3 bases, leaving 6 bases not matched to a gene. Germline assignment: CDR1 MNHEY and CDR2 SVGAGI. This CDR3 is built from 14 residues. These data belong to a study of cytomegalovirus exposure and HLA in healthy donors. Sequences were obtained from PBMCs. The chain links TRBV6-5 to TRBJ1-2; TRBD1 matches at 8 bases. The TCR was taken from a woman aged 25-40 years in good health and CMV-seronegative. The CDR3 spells CASSRGQGDYGYTF. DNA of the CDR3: TGTGCCAGCAGCCGAGGACAGGGAGACTATGGCTACACCTTC.